The sequence of this T cell receptor beta chain was determined in a study of tumor-infiltrating lymphocytes in primary liver carcinoma. The approximately 20-31 mg bulk tissue piece was not sorted before simultaneous RNA and DNA extraction. Total RNA amounting to about 520 ng was the source from which TCR beta cDNA was made with a constant-region primer. Construction of TCR beta libraries relied on three successive nested multiplex PCR rounds employing slightly modified ARM-PCR. Forward primers for TRBV1-TRBV30 and a C-beta reverse primer served the first two PCR rounds, at roughly 10 cycles each. Via MiXCR, TCRdb re-called the multiplex PCR reads, giving one row per CDR3 protein. Here the sample spans tens of thousands of distinct CDR3 sequences, around 70% being singletons. This CDR3 is built from 14 residues. Trimming cost V 7 bases and J 3 bases, with 15 bases left between them. CDR1 is MNHNS and CDR2 is SASEGT in the germline V gene.

By its share, this clonotype is medium-sized. The sequencing input was liver tumor tissue from sampling region 2. As to subset: tumor region T2, inferior pole. V gene TRBV6-1 combines with J gene TRBJ1-2; tentative D call: TRBD1 (6 bases). This clonotype originated in a man between 35 and 55 years old with primary liver carcinoma and hepatitis B virus infection. The CDR3, as DNA: TGTGCCAGCACCACAACGGCAGGGGACTATGGCTACACCTTC. It codes for CASTTTAGDYGYTF.